This TCR beta chain was sequenced in a study of CD4 T cells in relation to SARS-CoV-2 and coronaviruses (dated by TCRdb to the early 2020s). About the investigation overall: In the ViraFEST assay, PBMCs were cultured with antigen for under 12 days, after which TCR beta CDR3s were sequenced to identify antigen-specific clonal expansions. Across all 12 patients in the convalescent cohort, the median age was roughly 36 years, with a range of about 20 to 75 years. Of the approximately twelve convalescent patients, 8 were male and 4 were female, and two of the subjects were Hispanic. Patient-derived lymphoblastoid cell lines were used to map the HLA restriction of shared crossreactive spike epitopes. At the level of individual TCR clonotypes, the study measured memory CD4+ T cell crossreactivity between SARS-CoV-2 spike protein and common cold coronavirus spike proteins. The Adaptive Biotechnologies TCR-sequencing kit was used for samples from a few pre-COVID donors and for the naive versus memory experiments, whereas the other data were Illumina-based. A different TCR-beta assay, based on Illumina, was used to sequence expansion assays from other donors in the study.

Naive and memory CD4+ T cells were separated from cryopreserved PBMCs by CD4 enrichment followed by EasySep naive CD4+ T cell enrichment. Sorted naive or memory CD4+ T cells (10^5) were cultured 1:1 with T cell-depleted PBMCs and CEF peptides for about ten days. In general, triplicate replicate wells were used for every peptide culture condition. Ficoll-Paque PLUS gradient centrifugation was used to isolate PBMCs from either whole blood or leukapheresis product. PBMCs were either used fresh in the expansion assay or cryopreserved at -140 degrees C. The QIAamp Micro DNA Kit was used to extract genomic DNA from the CD4+ T cells. Note on this clone: Its antigen is not yet known. No qualities accompany the bases; no much larger clone lies one base away.

General findings and caveats noted by the study authors: Small numbers of patients and of tested TCRs limited the study. Significantly weaker SARS-CoV-2-driven expansion was shown by crossreactive clones than by monoreactive clones, consistent with antigenic imprinting. No donor contributed both pre-pandemic and post-infection samples, which limited tracing the source of pre-existing responses. Sequencing naive versus memory cells indicated that the assay picks up memory recall responses, not primary responses primed during culture. Because the crossreactivity analysis focused on spike protein, crossreactivity against other viral proteins was not assessed. Memory CD4+ clonotypes crossrecognizing SARS-CoV-2 and at least one common cold coronavirus spike were found in around 65% of donors.

The CDR3 contains 13 residues, cysteine and phenylalanine counted. CDR3 DNA is the only sequence kept; it has 39 bases, read in frame from the first base. Ends trimmed: V by 4 bases, J by 4 bases; bases unmatched to a gene: 4. The germline V gene (reference sequence) supplies CDR1 WNHNN and CDR2 SYGVQD. CEF-cultured naive and memory CD4+ T cell DNA received survey-level immunoSEQ TCR-beta sequencing. As for how the authors treated the data: Preprocessing removed nonproductive sequences and CDR3s not starting with C, not ending with F or W, or shorter than 7 amino acids. Antigen-specific clonotypes were called with the MANAFEST web app, based on expansion relative to reference and other culture wells. A clone counted as positive if significantly expanded in 2 of 3 replicate wells versus the reference culture at FDR below 0.05. For a clone to be considered positive, significant expansion relative to all other tandem wells and an odds ratio above 5 were also required. Cultured and uncultured naive and memory CD4+ repertoires were searched for previously identified spike- and CEF-reactive CDR3s. After three terminal residues were trimmed from each end, CDR3 homology was quantified as pairwise Levenshtein distance using the stringdist R package. The table comes from immuneACCESS by way of TCRdb, which keeps in-frame sequences with V and J called. Part of the clones is missing from these tables; in studies checked, under half for an unresolved V gene and the rest for unknown reasons. V, J and clone size derive from that table, while D and trimming were established from the DNA sequence. Counted in this sample were about 36,000 clones; about 80% of them appeared once. The ten largest clones add up to 5.5% to 8.5% of the sample.

The source material was naive CD4+ T cells from PBMCs, cultured in vitro. The label giving this sample's cell subset or site can be read as: naive CD4+ T cells isolated by negative enrichment. The sequence was collected from an adult with COVID-19. The chain employs TRBV10-1 and TRBJ2-7; 7 central nucleotides agree with TRBD2. The encoded CDR3 is CASSADGGYEQYF. The nucleotides are TGCGCCAGCAGTGCGGACGGGGGGTACGAGCAGTACTTC.